This T cell receptor beta chain was captured by sequencing in a study of identifying expanded T cells in peripheral blood. Study-level findings and limits: Two-week clone count variance significantly increased as total template count grew. Technical replicates showed around 1.2 changed clones; approximately 2 weeks 15 to 20; four weeks 19.

Collection occurred without any documented infections or immune events in donors. Profiling relied on immunoSEQ multiplex PCR, and the TCRdb table lists in-frame clones only, not all of them. Of under 95,000 clones in the sample, approximately 91% were seen once. With regard to this clone: Its antigen is still unknown.

Trimming shortened V by 4 bases and J by 3 bases, and 19 bases separated the two germline ends. CDR3 length: 17 residues. Germline loops: CDR1 SEHNR, CDR2 FQNEAQ (reference sequence). This rearrangement joins TRBV7-9 to TRBJ2-1, with D tentatively TRBD1 or TRBD2 (6 bases each). This clonotype was sampled from a person aged 18 to 75 in good health. Material: blood. This chain's CDR3 is CASSSLGGKADYNEQFF. In DNA, the CDR3 is TGTGCCAGCAGCTCACTAGGGGGGAAGGCGGACTACAATGAGCAGTTCTTC. Supplemented by reference TRBV7-9 and TRBJ2-1, the full variable domain reads DTGVSQNPRHKITKRGQNVTFRCDPISEHNRLYWYRQTLGQGPEFLTYFQNEAQLEKSRLLSDRFSAERPKGSFSTLEIQRTEQGDSAMYLCASSSLGGKADYNEQFFGPGTRLTVL.